A selection of T cell receptor beta chains follows, all from one sample in a study of T cell changes during pregnancy in multiple sclerosis. Assay used: immunoSEQ multiplex PCR; TCRdb lists only in-frame clones, some missing. This sample has some 55,000 clones, with more than 75% found just once. The sequencing input was peripheral blood from another person, used as feeder cells. Every receptor here comes from a human donor whose cells served as feeder cells for cultures in a pregnancy study. Each CDR3 is given with its conserved first and last residue. D genes are given only for firm matches. Clone size is not always given. Where it is, it says once, few, many or a class for expanded clones.

>TRBJ2-1|NA|TRBV19|NA
CASSFPGDNEQFF
TGTGCCAGTAGCTTTCCAGGGGACAATGAGCAGTTCTTC
>TRBJ2-1|TRBD2|TRBV9|once
CASTRLVSGGDEQFF
TGTGCCAGCACCAGGTTAGTCAGCGGGGGGGATGAGCAGTTCTTC
>TRBJ2-1|NA|TRBV6-5|once
CASSPGPNEQFF
TGTGCCAGCAGCCCCGGCCCCAATGAGCAGTTCTTC
>TRBJ2-7|TRBD2|TRBV28|few
CASSRTSGIYEQYF
TGTGCCAGCAGTCGAACTAGCGGGATATACGAGCAGTACTTC
>TRBJ2-3|NA|TRBV6-6|NA
CASRAPLRTDTQYF
TGTGCCAGCAGGGCACCCCTACGCACAGATACGCAGTATTTT
>TRBJ1-1|TRBD1|TRBV7-8|NA
CASLRGLNTEAFF
TGTGCCAGCTTGAGGGGGCTGAACACTGAAGCTTTCTTT
>TRBJ1-2|NA|TRBV5-1|NA
CASSTGLDGYGYTF
TGCGCCAGCAGCACGGGACTGGACGGCTATGGCTACACCTTC
>TRBJ1-4|NA|TRBV6-6|NA
CASKFPQGSTNEKLFF
TGTGCCAGCAAATTCCCCCAGGGATCCACTAATGAAAAACTGTTTTTT
>TRBJ1-1|NA|TRBV6-5|NA
CASSQVSGAEAFF
TGTGCCAGCTCACAGGTGTCGGGGGCTGAAGCTTTCTTT
>TRBJ2-7|TRBD1|TRBV6-1|NA
CASSAWRTGAYEQYF
TGTGCCAGCAGTGCTTGGAGGACAGGAGCCTACGAGCAGTACTTC
>TRBJ2-7|TRBD2|TRBV5-1|NA
CASSLAPLAGGGEQYF
TGCGCCAGCAGCTTGGCACCACTAGCGGGAGGGGGTGAGCAGTACTTC
>TRBJ1-2|NA|TRBV7-2|NA
CASSLSHRSWTENYGYTF
TGTGCCAGCAGCTTAAGCCACCGAAGCTGGACAGAAAACTATGGCTACACCTTC
>TRBJ1-2|NA|TRBV27|NA
CASSTGSGYGYTF
TGTGCCAGCAGTACAGGGTCGGGCTATGGCTACACCTTC
>TRBJ1-5|TRBD1|TRBV28|once
CASRPGTGGSQPQHF
TGTGCCAGCAGGCCCGGGACAGGGGGTAGTCAGCCCCAGCATTTT
>TRBJ1-1|TRBD1|TRBV7-6|NA
CASSRQGANTEAFF
TGTGCCAGCAGCCGACAGGGGGCCAACACTGAAGCTTTCTTT
>TRBJ2-3|NA|TRBV11-2|NA
CASSPDFDRDTQYF
TGTGCCAGCAGCCCGGACTTTGACAGAGATACGCAGTATTTT
>TRBJ2-5|NA|TRBV5-4|NA
CASSLNREETQYF
TGTGCCAGCAGCTTGAACCGAGAAGAGACCCAGTACTTC
>TRBJ2-6|NA|TRBV19|NA
CASSGNSGANVLTF
TGTGCCAGTAGTGGGAACTCTGGGGCCAACGTCCTGACTTTC
>TRBJ2-6|NA|TRBV5-1|NA
CASSSGKSNSGANVLTF
TGCGCCAGCAGTTCCGGGAAATCTAACTCTGGGGCCAACGTCCTGACTTTC
>TRBJ1-3|NA|TRBV28|NA
CASSLNKTLGHLSGNTIYF
TGTGCCAGCAGTTTAAATAAGACTTTAGGACATCTCTCTGGAAACACCATATATTTT
>TRBJ2-3|TRBD1|TRBV4-1|NA
CASSLRDRAADTQYF
TGCGCCAGCAGCCTCCGCGACAGGGCAGCAGATACGCAGTATTTT
>TRBJ1-2|NA|TRBV29-1|NA
CSVVLGELVGYTF
TGCAGCGTTGTATTAGGGGAATTAGTTGGCTACACCTTC
>TRBJ2-7|TRBD1|TRBV7-3|NA
CASSLTGGKSYEQYF
TGTGCCAGCAGCCTAACAGGGGGGAAATCCTACGAGCAGTACTTC
>TRBJ1-4|NA|TRBV10-3|NA
CAVGTTNEKLFF
TGTGCCGTCGGGACAACTAATGAAAAACTGTTTTTT
>TRBJ1-2|NA|TRBV7-9|few
CASSLSSTYFGYTF
TGTGCCAGCAGCTTATCCTCGACCTATTTTGGCTACACCTTC
>TRBJ2-7|NA|TRBV7-3|NA
CASSLLSGRDEQYF
TGTGCCAGCAGCTTACTTTCAGGGCGCGACGAGCAGTACTTC
>TRBJ2-1|TRBD1|TRBV7-3|NA
CASSLTGTHEQFF
TGTGCCAGCAGCTTGACAGGGACCCATGAGCAGTTCTTC
>TRBJ1-1|NA|TRBV11-2|NA
CASSLSRDKKAFF
TGTGCCAGCAGCTTAAGCCGGGACAAGAAAGCTTTCTTT
>TRBJ2-7|TRBD1|TRBV29-1|NA
CSVAGQGAFYEQYF
TGCAGCGTCGCCGGACAGGGGGCTTTCTACGAGCAGTACTTC
>TRBJ2-3|TRBD2|TRBV9|NA
CASSENRGGAQDTQYF
TGTGCCAGCAGCGAGAACCGCGGGGGGGCCCAAGATACGCAGTATTTT
>TRBJ2-7|TRBD2|TRBV28|NA
CASSTPGTSGGHEQYF
TGTGCCAGCAGCACACCCGGGACTAGCGGGGGCCACGAGCAGTACTTC
>TRBJ2-7|NA|TRBV5-5|NA
CASSLSPLRSYEQYF
TGTGCCAGCAGCTTGTCTCCCCTTCGCTCCTACGAGCAGTACTTC
>TRBJ2-3|NA|TRBV9|NA
CASSVGTSTDTQYF
TGTGCCAGCAGCGTGGGGACTAGCACAGATACGCAGTATTTT
>TRBJ1-1|NA|TRBV30|NA
CASRRGPHTEAFF
TGTGCCTCTAGGAGGGGCCCCCACACTGAAGCTTTCTTT
>TRBJ1-1|NA|TRBV7-9|NA
CASRLTNTEAFF
TGTGCCAGCAGACTTACGAACACTGAAGCTTTCTTT
>TRBJ2-1|NA|TRBV5-4|NA
CASSYRVGSYNEQFF
TGTGCCAGCAGCTACAGGGTAGGCTCCTACAATGAGCAGTTCTTC
>TRBJ2-2|TRBD1|TRBV9|once
CASTPTGGTNTGELFF
TGTGCCAGCACCCCGACAGGGGGAACGAACACCGGGGAGCTGTTTTTT
>TRBJ2-1|NA|TRBV7-3|NA
CASSLYSGGDEQFF
TGTGCCAGCAGCTTATACTCAGGGGGGGATGAGCAGTTCTTC
>TRBJ1-1|NA|TRBV5-1|NA
CASSLDFRGTEAFF
TGCGCCAGCAGCTTGGATTTTAGGGGCACTGAAGCTTTCTTT
>TRBJ1-1|NA|TRBV13|NA
CASILQGSNTEAFF
TGTGCCAGCATCCTCCAGGGGTCAAACACTGAAGCTTTCTTT
>TRBJ2-1|TRBD1|TRBV5-6|NA
CASSWGTGSSYNEQFF
TGTGCCAGCAGCTGGGGGACAGGGAGCTCCTACAATGAGCAGTTCTTC
>TRBJ1-3|NA|TRBV10-3|NA
CAISGRENTIYF
TGTGCCATCAGTGGGCGGGAAAACACCATATATTTT
>TRBJ2-5|NA|TRBV28|NA
CASSLLAGYQETQYF
TGTGCCAGCAGTTTATTGGCAGGGTACCAAGAGACCCAGTACTTC
>TRBJ1-1|NA|TRBV29-1|few
CSVAWTEAFF
TGCAGCGTTGCCTGGACTGAAGCTTTCTTT
>TRBJ1-1|NA|TRBV5-1|NA
CASSPSPDTEAFF
TGCGCCAGCAGCCCCTCGCCGGACACTGAAGCTTTCTTT
>TRBJ2-2|TRBD1|TRBV28|NA
CASSDRAVGRELFF
TGTGCCAGTTCCGACAGGGCAGTTGGCCGGGAGCTGTTTTTT
>TRBJ2-7|NA|TRBV4-1|once
CASSQEEGTYEQYF
TGCGCCAGCAGCCAAGAGGAGGGGACCTACGAGCAGTACTTC
>TRBJ2-7|TRBD2|TRBV7-6|NA
CASSPSGGLAGEGYEQYF
TGTGCCAGCAGCCCTAGCGGGGGACTAGCGGGAGAGGGCTACGAGCAGTACTTC
>TRBJ2-3|TRBD2|TRBV7-9|NA
CASSSPLASGESSTDTQYF
TGTGCCAGCAGCTCCCCCCTGGCTAGCGGGGAGTCTAGCACAGATACGCAGTATTTT
>TRBJ2-7|NA|TRBV29-1|NA
CSAWDTPNTDKYF
TGCAGCGCGTGGGACACCCCAAACACCGATAAGTACTTC